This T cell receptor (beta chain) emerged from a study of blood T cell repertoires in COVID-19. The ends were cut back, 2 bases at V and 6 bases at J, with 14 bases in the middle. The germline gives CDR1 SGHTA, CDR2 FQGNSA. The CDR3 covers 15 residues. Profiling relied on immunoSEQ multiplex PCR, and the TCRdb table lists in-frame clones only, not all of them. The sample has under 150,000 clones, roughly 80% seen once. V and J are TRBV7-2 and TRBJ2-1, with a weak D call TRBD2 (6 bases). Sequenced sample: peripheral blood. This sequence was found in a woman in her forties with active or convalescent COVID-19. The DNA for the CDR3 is TGTGCCAGCAGCTTAAGGGCTGGCGGGACCAATGAGCAGTTCTTC. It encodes CASSLRAGGTNEQFF.